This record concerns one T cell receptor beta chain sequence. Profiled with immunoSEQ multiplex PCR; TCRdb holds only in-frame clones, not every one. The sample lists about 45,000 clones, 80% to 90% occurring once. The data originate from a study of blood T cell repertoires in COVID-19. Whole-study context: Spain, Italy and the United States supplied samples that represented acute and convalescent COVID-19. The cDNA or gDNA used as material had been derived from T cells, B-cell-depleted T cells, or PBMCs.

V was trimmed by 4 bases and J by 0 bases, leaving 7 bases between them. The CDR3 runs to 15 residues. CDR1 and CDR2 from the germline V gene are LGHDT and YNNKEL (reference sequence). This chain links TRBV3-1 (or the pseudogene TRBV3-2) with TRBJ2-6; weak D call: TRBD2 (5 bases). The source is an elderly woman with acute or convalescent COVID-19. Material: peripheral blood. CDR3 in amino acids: CASSPGGSGANVLTF. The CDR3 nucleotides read TGTGCCAGCAGCCCCGGAGGCTCTGGGGCCAACGTCCTGACTTTC.